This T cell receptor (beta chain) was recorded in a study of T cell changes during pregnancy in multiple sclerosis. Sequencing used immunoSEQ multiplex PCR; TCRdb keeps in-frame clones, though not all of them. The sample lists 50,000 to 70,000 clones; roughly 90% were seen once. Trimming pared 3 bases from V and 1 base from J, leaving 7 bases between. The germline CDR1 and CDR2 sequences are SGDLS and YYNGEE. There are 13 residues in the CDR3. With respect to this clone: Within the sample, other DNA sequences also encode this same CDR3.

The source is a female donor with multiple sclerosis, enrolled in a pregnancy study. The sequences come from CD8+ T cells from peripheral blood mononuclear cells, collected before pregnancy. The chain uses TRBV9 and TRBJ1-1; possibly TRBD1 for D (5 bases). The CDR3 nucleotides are TGTGCCAGCAGCGCCGGGGGGAACACTGAAGCTTTCTTT. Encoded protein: CASSAGGNTEAFF.